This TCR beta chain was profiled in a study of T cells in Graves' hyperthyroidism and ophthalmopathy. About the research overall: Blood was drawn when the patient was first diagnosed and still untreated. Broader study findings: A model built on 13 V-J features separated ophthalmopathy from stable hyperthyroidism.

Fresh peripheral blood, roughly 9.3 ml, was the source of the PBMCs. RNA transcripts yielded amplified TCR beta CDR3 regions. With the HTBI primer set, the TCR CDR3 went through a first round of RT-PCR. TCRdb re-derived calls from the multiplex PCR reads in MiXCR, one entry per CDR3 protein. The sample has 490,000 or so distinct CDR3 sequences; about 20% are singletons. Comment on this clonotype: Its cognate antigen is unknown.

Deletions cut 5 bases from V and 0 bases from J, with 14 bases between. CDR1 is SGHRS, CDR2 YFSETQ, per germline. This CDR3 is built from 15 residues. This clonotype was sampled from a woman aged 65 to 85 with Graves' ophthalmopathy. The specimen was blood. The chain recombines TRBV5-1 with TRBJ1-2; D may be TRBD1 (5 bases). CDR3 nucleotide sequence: TGCGCCAGCAGTGAACAGGTCACCACTAACTATGGCTACACCTTC. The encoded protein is CASSEQVTTNYGYTF. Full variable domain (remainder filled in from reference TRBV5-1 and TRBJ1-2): KAGVTQTPRYLIKTRGQQVTLSCSPISGHRSVSWYQQTPGQGLQFLFEYFSETQRNKGNFPGRFSGRQFSNSRSEMNVSTLELGDSALYLCASSEQVTTNYGYTFGSGTRLTVV.